This T cell receptor (beta chain) emerged from a study of T cell responses to AZD1222 COVID-19 vaccine. Study summary: Analyses pooled second doses at about 4 or about 12 weeks. General observations from the study: Donors skewed white British and female; clonal diversity was possibly underestimated. A rise in Spike-specific TCR breadth and depth followed two AZD1222 doses. Among AZD1222 vaccinees, only six or seven were seropositive at baseline.

Concerning this clone itself: Its antigen is undetermined. Additional DNA sequences in this sample encode the identical CDR3.

TCRdb's table, derived via immunoSEQ multiplex PCR, lists solely in-frame clones and lacks some. The sample holds around 180,000 clones, 90% seen once. Deletions cut 0 bases from V and 2 bases from J, with 10 bases between. Germline V CDR1 and CDR2: MNHEY, SVGAGI. The CDR3 consists of 15 residues. The clonotype was recovered from an adult in good health. The material sequenced was peripheral blood, taken on day 0 of AZD1222 vaccination. The rearrangement links TRBV6-5 to TRBJ1-2; D is undetermined. DNA of the CDR3: TGTGCCAGCAGTTACTCGTACGGGGAAAACTATGGCTACACCTTC. It specifies CASSYSYGENYGYTF.